This T cell receptor (beta chain) is from a study of blood T cell repertoires in COVID-19. Across the study: Acute and convalescent COVID-19 specimens originated in the United States, Italy and Spain. PBMCs, B-cell-depleted T cells, or T cells provided the cDNA or gDNA that made up the material.

This clone was counted only a few times. Original processing notes: Quantification of nucleated cells was approximated via reference gene primer amplification. Profiling relied on immunoSEQ multiplex PCR, and the TCRdb table lists in-frame clones only, not all of them. That table supplies the V and J calls and clone size; D and trimming were determined from the DNA. Of about 89,000 clones in the sample, 60% to 85% were seen once. Germline values: CDR1 LNHDA, CDR2 SQIVND (reference sequence). V was pared by 6 bases and J by 2 bases, with 20 bases between. The CDR3 sequence is 17 residues long. The material sequenced was peripheral blood. J is TRBJ1-5 and V is TRBV19, with unresolved D. This TCR was sampled from a human donor in a cohort sampled during active COVID-19. The CDR3 sequence is CASSKRGGLRGNQPQHF. CDR3 bases: TGTGCCAGTAGCAAGCGGGGTGGCCTCCGGGGCAATCAGCCCCAGCATTTT.